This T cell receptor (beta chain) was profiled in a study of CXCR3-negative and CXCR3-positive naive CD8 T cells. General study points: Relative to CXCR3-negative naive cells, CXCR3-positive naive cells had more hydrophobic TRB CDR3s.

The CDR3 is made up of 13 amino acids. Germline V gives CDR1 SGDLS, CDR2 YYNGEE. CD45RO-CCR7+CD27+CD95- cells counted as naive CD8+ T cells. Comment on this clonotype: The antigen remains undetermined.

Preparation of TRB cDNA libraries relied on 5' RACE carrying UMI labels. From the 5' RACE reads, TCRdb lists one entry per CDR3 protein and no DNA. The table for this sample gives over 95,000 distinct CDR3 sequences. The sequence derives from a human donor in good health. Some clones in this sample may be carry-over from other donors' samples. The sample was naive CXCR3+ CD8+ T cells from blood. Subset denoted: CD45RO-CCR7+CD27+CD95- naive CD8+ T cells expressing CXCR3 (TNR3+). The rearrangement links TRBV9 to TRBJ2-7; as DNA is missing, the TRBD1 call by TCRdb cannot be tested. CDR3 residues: CASGPGFPYEQYF.